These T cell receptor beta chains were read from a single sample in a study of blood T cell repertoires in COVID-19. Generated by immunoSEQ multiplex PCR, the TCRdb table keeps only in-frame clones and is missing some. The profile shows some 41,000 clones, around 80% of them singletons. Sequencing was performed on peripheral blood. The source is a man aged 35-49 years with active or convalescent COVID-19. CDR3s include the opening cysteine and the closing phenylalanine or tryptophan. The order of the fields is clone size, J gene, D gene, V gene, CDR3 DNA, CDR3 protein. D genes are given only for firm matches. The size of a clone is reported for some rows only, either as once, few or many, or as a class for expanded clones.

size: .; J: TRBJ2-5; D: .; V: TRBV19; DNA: TGTGCCAGCAGCCGGTCGCGGGGACAAGAGACCCAGTACTTC; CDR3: CASSRSRGQETQYF
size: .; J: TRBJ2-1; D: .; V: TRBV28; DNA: TGTGCCAGCAGTTTGGAGGTATCCTACAATGAGCAGTTCTTC; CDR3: CASSLEVSYNEQFF
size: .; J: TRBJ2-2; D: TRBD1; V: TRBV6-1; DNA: TGTGCCAGCAGTGGTGGACAGGGCCATAACACCGGGGAGCTGTTTTTT; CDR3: CASSGGQGHNTGELFF
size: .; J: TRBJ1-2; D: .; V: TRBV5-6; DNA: TGTGCCAGCAGCTTCTGGATGAGGTTCCTCTATGGCTACACCTTC; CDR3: CASSFWMRFLYGYTF
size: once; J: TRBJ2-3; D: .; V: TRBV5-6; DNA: TGTGCCAGCTCCGGGACTTCGAGCGCAGATACGCAGTATTTT; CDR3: CASSGTSSADTQYF
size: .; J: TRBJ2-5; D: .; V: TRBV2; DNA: TGTGCCAGCACCCCTGGAGGGGGCCGGGAGACCCAGTACTTC; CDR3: CASTPGGGRETQYF
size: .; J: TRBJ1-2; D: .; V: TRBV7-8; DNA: TGTGCCAGCAGCTTAATGTACGGGGAGACTAACTATGGCTACACCTTC; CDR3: CASSLMYGETNYGYTF
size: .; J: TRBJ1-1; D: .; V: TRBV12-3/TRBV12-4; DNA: TGTGCCAGCAGTTTTCCCCAGACTGAAGCTTTCTTT; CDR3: CASSFPQTEAFF
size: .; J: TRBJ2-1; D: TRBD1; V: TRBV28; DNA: TGTGCCAGGGGTTTCAGGGACAGGGATGGTCATGAGCAGTTCTTC; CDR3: CARGFRDRDGHEQFF
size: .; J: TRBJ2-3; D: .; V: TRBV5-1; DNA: TGCGCCAGCAGCAGGGGGAGTGCAGATACGCAGTATTTT; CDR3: CASSRGSADTQYF
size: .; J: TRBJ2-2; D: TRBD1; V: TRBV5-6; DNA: TGTGCCAGCAGCGCGCCGGGACAGTTGGTCGCGAACACCGGGGAGCTGTTTTTT; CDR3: CASSAPGQLVANTGELFF
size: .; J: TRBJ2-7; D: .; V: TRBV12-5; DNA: TGTGCTAGTGGTTGGGAGGAAGGTATGGGCGAGCAGTACTTC; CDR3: CASGWEEGMGEQYF
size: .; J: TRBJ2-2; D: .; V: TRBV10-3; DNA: TGTGCCATCAGTGGGCAGACGAACACCGGGGAGCTGTTTTTT; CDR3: CAISGQTNTGELFF
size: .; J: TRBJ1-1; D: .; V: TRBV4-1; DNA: TGCGCCAGCAGCCCTTGGGGGGGAGCTAAGAACACTGAAGCTTTCTTT; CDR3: CASSPWGGAKNTEAFF
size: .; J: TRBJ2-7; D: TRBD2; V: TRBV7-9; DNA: TGTGCCAGCAGCTACGGGGACTACCTCTACGAGCAGTACTTC; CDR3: CASSYGDYLYEQYF
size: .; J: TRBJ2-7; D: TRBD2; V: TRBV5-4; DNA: TGTGCCAGCAGCAACGGAGGACTAGCGGGAAGCGACGAGCAGTACTTC; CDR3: CASSNGGLAGSDEQYF
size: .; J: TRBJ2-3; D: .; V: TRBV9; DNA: TGTGCCAGCAGAGGGGGGGGGCCGTTAGATACGCAGTATTTT; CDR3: CASRGGGPLDTQYF
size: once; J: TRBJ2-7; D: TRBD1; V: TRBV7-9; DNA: TGTGCCAGCAGCTTAGGGAAGACAGGGGGGATAGAGCAGTACTTC; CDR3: CASSLGKTGGIEQYF
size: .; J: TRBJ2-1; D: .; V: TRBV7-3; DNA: TGTGCCAGCAGCCCTGGGACTCACAATGAGCAGTTCTTC; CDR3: CASSPGTHNEQFF
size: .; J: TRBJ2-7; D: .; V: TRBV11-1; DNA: TGTGCCAGCAGCTTGACAGGTCTCCTCTTGTACTTC; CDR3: CASSLTGLLLYF
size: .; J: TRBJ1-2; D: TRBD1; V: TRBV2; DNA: TGTGCCAGGGACAGGGCAGATGGCTACACCTTC; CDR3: CARDRADGYTF
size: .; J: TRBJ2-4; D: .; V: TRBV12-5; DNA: TGTGCTAGGGGTGGCAGCAAAAACATTCAGTACTTC; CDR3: CARGGSKNIQYF
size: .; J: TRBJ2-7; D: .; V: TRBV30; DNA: TGTGCCTGGAGTGGGCAGACCTACGAGCAGTACTTC; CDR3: CAWSGQTYEQYF
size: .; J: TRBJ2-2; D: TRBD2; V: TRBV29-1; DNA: TGCAGCGTCCGGGGGACTAGCGGGGGGAACACCGGGGAGCTGTTTTTT; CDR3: CSVRGTSGGNTGELFF
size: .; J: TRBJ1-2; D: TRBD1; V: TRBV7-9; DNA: TGTGCCAGCAGGCGGACAGGGGGAGTTAACTATGGCTACACCTTC; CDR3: CASRRTGGVNYGYTF
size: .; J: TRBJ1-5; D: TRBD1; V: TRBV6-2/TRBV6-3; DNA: TGTGCCAGCAGTTACGAGAAAGGACAGGGGAATCAGCCCCAGCATTTT; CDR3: CASSYEKGQGNQPQHF
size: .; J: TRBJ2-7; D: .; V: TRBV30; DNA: TGTGCCTGGAAGGGCAGGGCCCCCCTGGAGCAGTACTTC; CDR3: CAWKGRAPLEQYF
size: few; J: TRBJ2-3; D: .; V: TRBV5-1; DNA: TGCGCCAGCAGCTTGGCCGTAGTGGGCACAGATACGCAGTATTTT; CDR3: CASSLAVVGTDTQYF
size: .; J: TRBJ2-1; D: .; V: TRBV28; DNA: TGTGCCAGCAGCACCCTTGGGGCGGGGTCATACAATGAGCAGTTCTTC; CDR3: CASSTLGAGSYNEQFF
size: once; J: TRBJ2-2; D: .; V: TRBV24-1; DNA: TGTGCCACCAGTGCCCCAACGGGGGTCTGGGGAAACACCGGGGAGCTGTTTTTT; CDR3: CATSAPTGVWGNTGELFF
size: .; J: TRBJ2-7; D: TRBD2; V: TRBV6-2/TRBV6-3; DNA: TGTGCCAGCAGTACGACTAGCGGGGGGTCCTACGAGCAGTACTTC; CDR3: CASSTTSGGSYEQYF
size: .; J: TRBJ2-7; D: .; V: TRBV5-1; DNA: TGCGCCAGCAGCTTGGAGGGTGGACAGCCCTTTATTTTC; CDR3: CASSLEGGQPFIF
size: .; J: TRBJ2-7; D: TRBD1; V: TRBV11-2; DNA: TGTGCCAGCAGCACCTACAGGGGGCCCTACGAGCAGTACTTC; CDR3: CASSTYRGPYEQYF
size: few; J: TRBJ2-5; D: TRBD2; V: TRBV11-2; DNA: TGTGCCAGCAGCCCCGGGGGGGAGGTATGGGCCCAGTACTTC; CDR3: CASSPGGEVWAQYF
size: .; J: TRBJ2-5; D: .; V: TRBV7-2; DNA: TGTGCCAGCAGCCCGCGGGCCCAAGAGACCCAGTACTTC; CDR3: CASSPRAQETQYF
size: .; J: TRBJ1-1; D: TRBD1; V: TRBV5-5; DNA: TGTGCCAGCAGCGACCCCGGACAGGTGAACACTGAAGCTTTCTTT; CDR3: CASSDPGQVNTEAFF
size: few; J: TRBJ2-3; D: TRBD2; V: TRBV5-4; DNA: TGTGCCAGCAGCTTGGCCGGCGGGAGGGCCGATACGCAGTATTTT; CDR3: CASSLAGGRADTQYF
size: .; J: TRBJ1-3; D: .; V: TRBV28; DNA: TGTGCCAGCACCCCACTTAGGGGGATCGCTGGAAACACCATATATTTT; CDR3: CASTPLRGIAGNTIYF
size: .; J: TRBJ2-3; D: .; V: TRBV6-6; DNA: TGTGCCAGCAGTTACGCGGGTCGAGGCACAGATACGCAGTATTTT; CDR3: CASSYAGRGTDTQYF
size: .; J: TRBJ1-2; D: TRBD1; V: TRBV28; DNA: TGTGCCAGCAGTTTACTCGGGACAGGGAAGGGCTACACCTTC; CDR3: CASSLLGTGKGYTF
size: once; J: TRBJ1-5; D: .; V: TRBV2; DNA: TGTGCCAGCAGTGTTGGTCAGGGAAATCAGCCCCAGCATTTT; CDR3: CASSVGQGNQPQHF
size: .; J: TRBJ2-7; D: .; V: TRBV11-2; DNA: TGTGCCAGCAGCCCGGGACAAGGGCCTTCCTACGAGCAGTACTTC; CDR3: CASSPGQGPSYEQYF
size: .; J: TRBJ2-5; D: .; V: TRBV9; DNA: TGTGCCAGCAGCGTACGGCCCGCAGGGGAGACCCAGTACTTC; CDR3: CASSVRPAGETQYF
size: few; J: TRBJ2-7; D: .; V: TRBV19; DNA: TGTGCCAGTAGTAGAGGAGACAGCACCTACGAGCAGTACTTC; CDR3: CASSRGDSTYEQYF
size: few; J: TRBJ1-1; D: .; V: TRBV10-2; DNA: TGCGCCAGCAGTGAGTCGGGGCTTACTGAAGCTTTCTTT; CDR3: CASSESGLTEAFF
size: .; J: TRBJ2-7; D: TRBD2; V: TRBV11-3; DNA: TGTGCCAGCAGCTTAGCCCTAGCGGGTGGTTCCTACGAGCAGTACTTC; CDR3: CASSLALAGGSYEQYF
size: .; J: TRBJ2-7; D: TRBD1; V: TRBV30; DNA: TGTGCCGGGACAGCGAAATCCTACGAGCAGTACTTC; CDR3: CAGTAKSYEQYF
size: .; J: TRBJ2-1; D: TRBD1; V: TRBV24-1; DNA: TGTGCCACCAGCGTCGGAGGGACAGGGGTCAATGAGCAGTTCTTC; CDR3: CATSVGGTGVNEQFF
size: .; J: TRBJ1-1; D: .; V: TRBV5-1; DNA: TGCGCCAGCAGCCCCGACAACCCGAACACTGAAGCTTTCTTT; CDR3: CASSPDNPNTEAFF
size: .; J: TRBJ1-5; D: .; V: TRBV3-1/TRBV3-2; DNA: TGTGCCAGCAGCCAAGTTGGCGGCAGTTCTCAGCCCCAGCATTTT; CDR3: CASSQVGGSSQPQHF
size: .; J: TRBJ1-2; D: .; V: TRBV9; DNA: TGTGCCAGCAGCAAAGAAGGGGCCCCTAACTATGGCTACACCTTC; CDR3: CASSKEGAPNYGYTF
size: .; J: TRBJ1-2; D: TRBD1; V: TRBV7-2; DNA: TGTGCCAGCAGCCCGGGACAGGGCGGATATGGCTACACCTTC; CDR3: CASSPGQGGYGYTF
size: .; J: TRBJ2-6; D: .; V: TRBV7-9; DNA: TGTGCCAGCAGCTTAATACGTCGGGAGCGATCTTCTGGGGCCAACGTCCTGACTTTC; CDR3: CASSLIRRERSSGANVLTF
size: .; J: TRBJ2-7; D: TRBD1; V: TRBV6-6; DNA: TGTGCCAGCAGTCTAGGGGGCGCCTTTAACGAGCAGTACTTC; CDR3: CASSLGGAFNEQYF
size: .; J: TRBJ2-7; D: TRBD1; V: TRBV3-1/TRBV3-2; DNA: TGTGCCAGCAGCCACAGGGACAGGGGTTACGAGCAGTACTTC; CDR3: CASSHRDRGYEQYF
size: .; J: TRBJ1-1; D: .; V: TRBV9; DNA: TGTGCCAGCAGCGTAGGATCCAGTGAAGCTTTCTTT; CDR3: CASSVGSSEAFF
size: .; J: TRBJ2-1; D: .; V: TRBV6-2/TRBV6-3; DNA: TGTGCCAGCAGTTACAGTTCGACTGGAAACTACAATGAGCAGTTCTTC; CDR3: CASSYSSTGNYNEQFF
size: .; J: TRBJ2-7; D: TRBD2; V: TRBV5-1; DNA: TGCGCCAGCAGCTACGGACTAGCGGGAGCCGGATACGAGCAGTACTTC; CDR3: CASSYGLAGAGYEQYF
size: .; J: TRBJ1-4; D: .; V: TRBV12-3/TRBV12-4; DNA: TGTGCCAGCAGTCAAACAGAGAAAAAACTGTTTTTT; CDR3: CASSQTEKKLFF
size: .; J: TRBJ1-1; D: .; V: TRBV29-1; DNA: TGCAGCGTTTCTAAACAGGGTACGGACACTGAAGCTTTCTTT; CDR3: CSVSKQGTDTEAFF